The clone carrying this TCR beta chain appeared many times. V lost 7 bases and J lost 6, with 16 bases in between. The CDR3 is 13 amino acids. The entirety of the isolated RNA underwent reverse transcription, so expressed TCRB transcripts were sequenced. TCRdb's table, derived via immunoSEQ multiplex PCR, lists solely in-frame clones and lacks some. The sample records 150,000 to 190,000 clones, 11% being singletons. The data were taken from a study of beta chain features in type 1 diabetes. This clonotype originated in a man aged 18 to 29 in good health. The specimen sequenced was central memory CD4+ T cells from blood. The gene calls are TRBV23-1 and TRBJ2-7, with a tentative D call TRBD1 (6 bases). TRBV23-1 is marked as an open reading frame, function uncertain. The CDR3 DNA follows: TGCGCCAGCAAGACAGGCGGTGTCTGCGAGCAGTACTTC. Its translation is CASKTGGVCEQYF.